This TCR beta chain came from a study of identical twins. This clonotype was seen a handful of times. As yet, its antigen is unknown. The CDR3 contains 11 residues. V lost 7 bases and J lost 11, with 13 bases in between. Germline assignment: CDR1 LNHDA and CDR2 SQIVND (reference sequence). Template switching added a universal primer site; cDNA carried unique molecular identifiers. A single record per CDR3 protein comes from TCRdb applying MiXCR to the 5' RACE reads. The sample shows about 890,000 distinct CDR3 sequences, over 9% of them seen only once. The study, taken as a whole, reports: Modelling approaches yielded underestimates of out-of-frame TCR alpha sharing between monozygotic twins. Invariant cells of the MAIT and iNKT types might have partly distorted the zero-insertion analyses.

These data were likewise used in another study, on yellow fever vaccine responses in identical twins. That work contributes: Among the twins, the vaccine T cell response reportedly seemed partly convergent and partly personalized.

This sequence originates from a woman younger than 35 in good health. V usage is TRBV19 and J usage is TRBJ2-3, with D hard to call. The specimen sequenced was PBMCs. The CDR3: CASNSGPRQYF. CDR3 DNA: TGTGCCAGTAACTCTGGGCCCAGGCAGTATTTT.